Listed below are T cell receptor beta chains from one sample, sequenced in a study of blood T cell repertoires in COVID-19. Clones were read by immunoSEQ multiplex PCR, and TCRdb kept only the in-frame ones, dropping some. The sample lists under 100,000 clones; more than 75% were seen once. The sequenced sample consisted of peripheral blood. The receptors were sampled from a human donor in a cohort sampled during active COVID-19. Each CDR3 is given with its conserved first and last residue. The D gene is left open where the match is weak. Clone size appears in some rows only: once, few, many, or a class for an expanded clone.

once	TRBV24-1	TRBJ2-1	TRBD2	TGTGCCACCAGTGATCCTTATAGCGGGAGCGCCTACAATGAGCAGTTCTTC	CATSDPYSGSAYNEQFF
-	TRBV12-2	TRBJ2-4	-	TGTGCAAGTCGCCTCCCCCAGAAACTATTCACTAGAGCCAAAAACATTCAGTACTTC	CASRLPQKLFTRAKNIQYF
-	TRBV5-1	TRBJ2-2	TRBD2	TGCGCCAGCAGCTTGGCCGTGTACTTAGCGGGAGGGCGTGCCGGGGAGCTGTTTTTT	CASSLAVYLAGGRAGELFF
-	TRBV28	TRBJ1-5	-	TGTGCCAGCAGACCTTCGGCGGGCCAGCCCCAGCATTTT	CASRPSAGQPQHF
-	TRBV19	TRBJ1-5	TRBD1	TGTGCCAGTAGTTGGAGGGGGCAGGCCCATCAGCCCCAGCATTTT	CASSWRGQAHQPQHF
-	TRBV6-5	TRBJ2-5	-	TGTGCCAGCTCTACTTGGGGGGAAGAGACCCAGTACTTC	CASSTWGEETQYF
-	TRBV6-5	TRBJ2-2	-	TGTGCCAGCAGGCCCACTAACACCGGGGAGCTGTTTTTT	CASRPTNTGELFF
-	TRBV19	TRBJ1-3	TRBD1	TGTGCCGCCATGGACAGGGGTTACAGTTCTGGAAACACCATATATTTT	CAAMDRGYSSGNTIYF
few	TRBV11-2	TRBJ2-4	-	TGTGCCAGCAGCTTACCCTTAGCCAAAAACATTCAGTACTTC	CASSLPLAKNIQYF
once	TRBV5-1	TRBJ2-5	TRBD2	TGCGCCAGCAGCCTCGGACTAGCGGGGATCCCCCAAGAGACCCAGTACTTC	CASSLGLAGIPQETQYF
-	TRBV2	TRBJ1-4	-	TGTGCCAGCAGTCAGGGGTTCACTAATGAAAAACTGTTTTTT	CASSQGFTNEKLFF
-	TRBV7-3	TRBJ1-2	-	TGTGCCAGCAGCTTAGGGGACTGGGATGGCTACACCTTC	CASSLGDWDGYTF
-	TRBV2	TRBJ1-5	-	TGTGCCAGCAGTGGGGACATTAGCAATCAGCCCCAGCATTTT	CASSGDISNQPQHF
-	TRBV5-1	TRBJ2-7	TRBD1	TGCGCCAGCACCGGACAGGGGGCCTCCTACGAGCAGTACTTC	CASTGQGASYEQYF
-	TRBV7-9	TRBJ2-7	-	TGTGCCAGCAGCCAAGGACTAGGGGGGGCCTACGAGCAGTACTTC	CASSQGLGGAYEQYF
-	TRBV19	TRBJ1-1	-	TGTGCCAGTAGTATAGACTTCGGGGGCACTGAAGCTTTCTTT	CASSIDFGGTEAFF
-	TRBV3-1/TRBV3-2	TRBJ2-1	TRBD2	TGTGCCAGCAGCCAAGGACTAGCGGGAAACTACAATGAGCAGTTCTTC	CASSQGLAGNYNEQFF
-	TRBV28	TRBJ2-3	-	TGTGCCAGCAGTCCCCCCCAGGGATCAGATACGCAGTATTTT	CASSPPQGSDTQYF
once	TRBV28	TRBJ2-7	TRBD2	TGTGCCAGCCACGGGACTAGCGGACCCTACGAGCAGTACTTC	CASHGTSGPYEQYF
-	TRBV28	TRBJ2-7	-	TGTGCCAGCAGGGGTACGGAGGGCCGATCCGAGCAGTACTTC	CASRGTEGRSEQYF
-	TRBV11-3	TRBJ2-7	-	TGTGCCAGCAGCTTAAACGGGGTGACGAGCTCCTACGAGCAGTACTTC	CASSLNGVTSSYEQYF
-	TRBV23-1	TRBJ1-5	TRBD1	TGCGCCAGCAGTCGCCCGGGACAGGCTGGAATCTGTCATCAGCCCCAGCATTTT	CASSRPGQAGICHQPQHF
-	TRBV10-3	TRBJ2-3	TRBD2	TGTGCCATCAGTGAGGCTAGCGGGAAAACAGATACGCAGTATTTT	CAISEASGKTDTQYF
-	TRBV6-6	TRBJ1-2	-	TGTGCCAGCAAGAGACAGGATTATGGCTACACCTTC	CASKRQDYGYTF
-	TRBV4-1	TRBJ2-4	TRBD1	TGCGCCAGCAGCCAAGCCCATACGGGGACAGGGAAAAACATTCAGTACTTC	CASSQAHTGTGKNIQYF
-	TRBV25-1	TRBJ2-1	TRBD2	TGTGCCAGCAGTGATATTCAGCGGGAGCCTTCCCCGGAGCAGTTCTTC	CASSDIQREPSPEQFF
-	TRBV3-1/TRBV3-2	TRBJ1-1	-	TGTGCCAGCTCCCACCTCGGGGGGCGAACTGAAGCTTTCTTT	CASSHLGGRTEAFF
-	TRBV27	TRBJ2-7	TRBD1	TGTGCCAGTTCCGGGACAGGGTCGCCCTACGAGCAGTACTTC	CASSGTGSPYEQYF
-	TRBV10-3	TRBJ2-7	TRBD1	TGTGCCATCAGTGGGCGGACAGGGGCGACCTACGAGCAGTACTTC	CAISGRTGATYEQYF
-	TRBV30	TRBJ1-6	TRBD1	TGTGCCTGGGGGGGGACAGGGAATTCAGTCCTCCACTTT	CAWGGTGNSVLHF
-	TRBV18	TRBJ2-7	-	TGTGCCAGCTCCCTCTCCTCAGACTACGAGCAGTACTTC	CASSLSSDYEQYF
-	TRBV28	TRBJ2-1	-	TGTGCCAGCAGTTCCACCTACAATGAGCAGTTCTTC	CASSSTYNEQFF